The next 9 T cell receptor beta chains were all read from a single sample in a study of control samples from healthy donors and cancer patients. Libraries were prepared by immunoSEQ multiplex PCR; TCRdb keeps only in-frame clonotypes and omits some of them. The sample lists 150,000 to 200,000 clones, approximately 94% occurring once. The sample comprised blood. The origin of the receptors is a woman aged 40 to 55 in good health.

This chain links TRBV5-6 with TRBJ1-2; TRBD1 agrees at 11 bases. V lost 4 bases to trimming and J lost 1 base; unmatched junction nucleotides: 9. This CDR3 is 17 amino acids long. The germline V gene has CDR1 SGHDT and CDR2 YYEEEE. The CDR3 here is CASSPPGQGAINYGYTF. CDR3 in DNA: TGTGCCAGCAGCCCTCCCGGACAGGGGGCCATTAACTATGGCTACACCTTC.

The rearrangement uses TRBV5-4 and TRBJ1-2; 7 positions agree with TRBD1. There are 13 residues in the CDR3. CDR1 is SGHNT, CDR2 YYREEE, per germline (reference sequence). V lost 1 base to trimming and J lost 7 bases; unmatched junction nucleotides: 4. The CDR3, as DNA: TGTGCCAGCAGCTTGTTGACAGGGTCTGGCTACACCTTC. This encodes CASSLLTGSGYTF.

V and J are TRBV5-4 and TRBJ2-7, with 12 bases aligning to TRBD2. Germline trimming cut 4 bases from V and 0 bases from J; bases unmatched to any gene: 2. This CDR3 comprises 15 residues. Germline V gene data show CDR1 as SGHNT and CDR2 as YYREEE (reference sequence). CDR3 protein: CASSQTSGSSYEQYF. Written as DNA, the CDR3 is TGTGCCAGCAGCCAGACTAGCGGGAGCTCCTACGAGCAGTACTTC.

This chain connects TRBV7-9 to TRBJ1-5; TRBD1 is a possible D gene (5 bases). CDR3 length: 16 amino acids. CDR1 and CDR2 from the germline V gene are SEHNR and FQNEAQ (reference sequence). Between the trimmed V and J ends, which lost 5 bases and 2 bases, there was a span of 16 bases. The CDR3: CASSPQGPGGNQPQHF. Written as DNA, the CDR3 is TGTGCCAGCAGCCCTCAGGGCCCAGGAGGCAATCAGCCCCAGCATTTT.

The chain uses TRBV7-2 and TRBJ1-2; D unresolved. CDR3 length: 14 residues. Trimming removed 1 base at V and 0 bases at J, with 6 bases between. Germline values: CDR1 SGHTA, CDR2 FQGNSA. The CDR3 coding sequence is TGTGCCAGCAGCTTAGTAGTGGCTAACTATGGCTACACCTTC. This sequence encodes CASSLVVANYGYTF.

The gene calls are TRBV19 and TRBJ2-5; D may be TRBD2 (5 bases). Per the germline V gene, CDR1 is LNHDA and CDR2 is SQIVND (reference sequence). The CDR3 covers 13 residues. Deletions cut 6 bases from V and 3 bases from J, with 11 bases between. CDR3 residues: CASSPRGEETQYF. The CDR3 bases are TGTGCCAGTAGCCCCCGGGGAGAAGAGACCCAGTACTTC.

This clone was detected only once. J is TRBJ2-3 and V is TRBV13, with 10 bases lining up with TRBD2. J gave up 0 bases and V 8 bases, and 8 bases lay outside the gene matches. CDR3 length equals 16 residues. CDR1 is PRHDT and CDR2 is FYEKMQ in the germline V gene (reference sequence). DNA of the CDR3: TGTGCCAGCCAGACTAGCGGGCTCGCTAGCACAGATACGCAGTATTTT. Amino acid sequence: CASQTSGLASTDTQYF.

V gene TRBV11-2 combines with J gene TRBJ1-1, with D tentatively TRBD1 (6 bases). Germline V gene sequence: CDR1 SGHAT, CDR2 FQNNGV. CDR3 size: 15 residues. Deletions cut 5 bases from V and 6 bases from J, with 19 bases between. In DNA form, the CDR3 reads TGTGCCAGCAGCCGTATGGGGGGGCGCGGAGCTGAAGCTTTCTTT. It translates to CASSRMGGRGAEAFF.

This chain uses TRBV11-3 with TRBJ2-3; the match to TRBD2 covers 12 bases. This CDR3 is built from 17 residues. J gave up 3 bases and V 4 bases, and 8 bases lay outside the gene matches. CDR1 is SGHNT, CDR2 YENEEA, per germline. The CDR3 sequence: CASSSSGLAGWTDTQYF. DNA for the CDR3: TGTGCCAGCAGCTCCTCGGGACTAGCGGGTTGGACAGATACGCAGTATTTT.